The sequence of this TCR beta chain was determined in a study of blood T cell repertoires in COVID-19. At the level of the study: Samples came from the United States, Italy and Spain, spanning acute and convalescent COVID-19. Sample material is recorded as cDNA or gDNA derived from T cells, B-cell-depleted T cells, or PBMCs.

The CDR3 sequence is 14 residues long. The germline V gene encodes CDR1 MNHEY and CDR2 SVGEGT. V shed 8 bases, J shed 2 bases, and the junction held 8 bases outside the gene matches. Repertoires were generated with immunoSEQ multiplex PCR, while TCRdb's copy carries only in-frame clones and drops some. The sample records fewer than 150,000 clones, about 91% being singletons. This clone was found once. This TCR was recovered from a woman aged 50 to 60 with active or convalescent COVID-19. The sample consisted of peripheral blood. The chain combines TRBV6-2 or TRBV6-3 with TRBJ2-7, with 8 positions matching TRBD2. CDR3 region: CASRRAAGAYEQYF. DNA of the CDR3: TGTGCCAGCCGCCGGGCAGCGGGAGCCTACGAGCAGTACTTC.